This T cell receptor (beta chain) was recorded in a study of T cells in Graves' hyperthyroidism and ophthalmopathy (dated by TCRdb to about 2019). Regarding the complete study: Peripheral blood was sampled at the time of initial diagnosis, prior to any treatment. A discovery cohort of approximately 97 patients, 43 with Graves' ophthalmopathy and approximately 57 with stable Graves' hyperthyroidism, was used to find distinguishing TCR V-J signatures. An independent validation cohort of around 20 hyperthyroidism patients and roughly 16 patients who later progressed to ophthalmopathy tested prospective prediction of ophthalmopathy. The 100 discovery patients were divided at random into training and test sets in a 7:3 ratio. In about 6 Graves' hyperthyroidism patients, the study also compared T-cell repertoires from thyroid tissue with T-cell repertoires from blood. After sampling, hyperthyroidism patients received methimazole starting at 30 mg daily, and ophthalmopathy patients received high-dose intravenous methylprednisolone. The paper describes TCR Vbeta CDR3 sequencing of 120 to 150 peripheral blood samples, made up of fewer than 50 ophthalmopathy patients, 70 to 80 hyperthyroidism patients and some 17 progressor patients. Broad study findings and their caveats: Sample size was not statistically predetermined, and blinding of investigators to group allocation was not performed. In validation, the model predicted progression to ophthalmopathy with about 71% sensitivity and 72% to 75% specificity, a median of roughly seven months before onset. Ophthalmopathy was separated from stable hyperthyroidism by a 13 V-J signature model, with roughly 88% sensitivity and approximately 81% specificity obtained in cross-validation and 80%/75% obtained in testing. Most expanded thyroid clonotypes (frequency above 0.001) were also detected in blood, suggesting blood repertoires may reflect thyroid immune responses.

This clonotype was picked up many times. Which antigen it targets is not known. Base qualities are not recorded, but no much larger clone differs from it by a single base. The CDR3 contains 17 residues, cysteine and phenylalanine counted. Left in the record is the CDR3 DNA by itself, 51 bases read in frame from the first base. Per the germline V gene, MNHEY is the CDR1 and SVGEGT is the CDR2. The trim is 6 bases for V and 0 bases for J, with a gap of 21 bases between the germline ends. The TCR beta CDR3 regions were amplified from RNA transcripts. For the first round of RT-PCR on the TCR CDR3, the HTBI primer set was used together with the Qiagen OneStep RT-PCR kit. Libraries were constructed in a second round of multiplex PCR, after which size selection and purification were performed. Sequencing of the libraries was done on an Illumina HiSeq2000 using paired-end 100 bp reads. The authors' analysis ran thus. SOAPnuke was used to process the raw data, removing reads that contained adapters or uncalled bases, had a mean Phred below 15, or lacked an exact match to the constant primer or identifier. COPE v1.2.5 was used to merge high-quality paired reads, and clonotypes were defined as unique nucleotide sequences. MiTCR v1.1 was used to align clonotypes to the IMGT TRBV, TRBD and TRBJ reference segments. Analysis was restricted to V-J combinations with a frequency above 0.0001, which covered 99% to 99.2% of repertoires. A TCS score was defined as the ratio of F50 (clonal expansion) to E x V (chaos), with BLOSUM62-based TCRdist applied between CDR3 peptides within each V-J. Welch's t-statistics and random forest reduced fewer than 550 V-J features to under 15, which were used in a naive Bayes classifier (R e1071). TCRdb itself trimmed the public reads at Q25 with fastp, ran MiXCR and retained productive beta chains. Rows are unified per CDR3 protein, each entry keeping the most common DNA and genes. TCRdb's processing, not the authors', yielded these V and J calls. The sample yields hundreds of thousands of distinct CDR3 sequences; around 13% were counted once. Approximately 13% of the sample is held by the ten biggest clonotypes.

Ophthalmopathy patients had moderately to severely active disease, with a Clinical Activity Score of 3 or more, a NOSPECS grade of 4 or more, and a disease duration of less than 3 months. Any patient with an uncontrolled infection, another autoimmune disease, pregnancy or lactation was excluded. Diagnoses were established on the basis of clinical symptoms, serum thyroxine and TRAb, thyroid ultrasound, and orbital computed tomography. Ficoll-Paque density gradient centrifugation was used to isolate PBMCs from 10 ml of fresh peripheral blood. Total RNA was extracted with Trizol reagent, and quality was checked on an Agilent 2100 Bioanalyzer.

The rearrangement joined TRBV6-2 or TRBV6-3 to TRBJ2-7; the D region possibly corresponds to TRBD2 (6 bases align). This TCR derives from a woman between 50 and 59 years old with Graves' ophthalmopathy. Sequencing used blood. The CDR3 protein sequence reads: CASSRTASAMGSYEQYF. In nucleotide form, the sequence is TGTGCCAGCAGCCGAACAGCTAGCGCCATGGGCTCCTACGAGCAGTACTTC.